Each of the 16 T cell receptor beta chains below was sequenced from the same sample in a study of T cells in women clearing cervical HPV infection. Here immunoSEQ multiplex PCR was the method, and the copy in TCRdb shows in-frame clones only, minus some. The table for this sample gives under 40,000 clones. Sequencing input: blood buffy coat. These receptors were obtained from a woman aged 18 to 75 with a cervical HPV16 infection that either progressed to CIN3+ or cleared (not recorded which).

Worth noting for this clone: The read finishes 3 residues shy of the CDR3 end, and the germline J gene is used to complete it. The rearrangement uses TRBV7-9 and TRBJ1-2, with 7 positions matching TRBD1. V was pared by 3 bases and J by 4 bases, with 5 bases of the junction left unmatched. CDR1 SEHNR and CDR2 FQNEAQ come from the germline V gene (reference sequence). The CDR3 runs 14 residues. The DNA read from the CDR3 is TGTGCCAGCAGCTTGGGCCAGGGGGTCTATGGC. Translation gives CASSLGQGVYG. The full CDR3 is CASSLGQGVYGYTF.

Details on this clone: At one of its ends the junction is not consistent with the germline gene, which may arise from a read error. The read finishes 3 residues shy of the CDR3 end, and the germline J gene is used to complete it. The rearrangement joins TRBV4-2 to TRBJ2-1; D is perhaps TRBD1 (6 bases). The CDR3 is 14 residues long. The germline CDR1 and CDR2 sequences are LGHNA and YNFKEQ. CDR3 DNA, as far as it was read: TGCGCCAGCAGCCAAGATTGGACAGACAATGAG. This gives the protein CASSQDWTDNE. The full CDR3 protein is CASSQDWTDNEQFF.

On this clone: The read ends 3 residues early relative to the CDR3; the germline J gene fills the gap. The rearrangement uses TRBV12-5 and TRBJ2-5, with 8 nucleotides matching TRBD1. Germline V gene sequence: CDR1 LGHNT, CDR2 FRNRAP. The CDR3 consists of 15 residues. The V segment lost 7 bases and the J segment 4 bases; nucleotides outside the gene matches: 11. Incomplete CDR3 DNA: TGTGCTAGTGTCACTGACAGGGGAACAGGAGAGACC. Protein: CASVTDRGTGET. The whole CDR3 region reads CASVTDRGTGETQYF.

Concerning this clone: The read terminates 3 residues ahead of where the CDR3 ends, so the germline J gene completes it. The chain employs TRBV2 and TRBJ2-7, with TRBD2 matching 14 bases. This CDR3 has 16 amino acids. V trimming: 8 bases; J trimming: 5 bases; junction bases outside the gene matches: 11. Germline CDR1 reads SNHLY; CDR2 reads FYNNEI. The sequenced CDR3 bases are TGTGCCAGCCGGGGGACTAGCGGGAGATTTTCCCACGAG. This encodes CASRGTSGRFSHE. The whole CDR3 sequence is CASRGTSGRFSHEQYF. Supplemented by reference TRBV2 and TRBJ2-7, the full variable domain reads EPEVTQTPSHQVTQMGQEVILRCVPISNHLYFYWYRQILGQKVEFLVSFYNNEISEKSEIFDDQFSVERPDGSNFTLKIRSTKLEDSAMYFCASRGTSGRFSHEQYFGPGTRLTVT.

With respect to this clone: With the read ending 3 residues before the CDR3 end, the germline J gene is used to fill in that end. Other DNA sequences in the sample encode the same CDR3. The chain recombines TRBV5-1 with TRBJ2-3; 9 bases line up with TRBD1. The germline V gene encodes CDR1 SGHRS and CDR2 YFSETQ. CDR3 size: 17 residues. J was trimmed by 4 bases and V by 3 bases; bases with no gene match: 12. CDR3 loop: CASSSGTGSQAPDTQYF. The sequenced part of the CDR3 DNA is TGCGCCAGCAGCTCCGGGACAGGGAGCCAGGCGCCAGATACG.

CDR3 DNA (partial): TGTGCCAGCTCACCCACCCGGGCCGCGGCAGGGAACAATCAGCCG. Amino acid sequence: CASSPTRAAAGNNQP. The complete CDR3 sequence is CASSPTRAAAGNNQPQYF. V is TRBV18 and J is TRBJ2-3; maybe TRBD1 (5 bases). Read coverage stops 3 residues before the CDR3 terminus; the germline J gene supplies the remainder. Germline lookup yields CDR1 KGHSH and CDR2 LQKENI. CDR3 length equals 18 residues.

Of note for this clone: The CDR3 extends 3 residues past the end of the read, so its final part is completed from the germline J gene. V usage is TRBV18 and J usage is TRBJ2-7, with D perhaps matching TRBD1 (6 bases). V lost 3 bases to trimming and J lost 5 bases, with 17 bases between them. The CDR3 runs to 15 residues. CDR1 and CDR2 (germline): KGHSH, LQKENI. The part of the CDR3 DNA that was read is TGTGCCAGCTCACCCCGGGACACGCTGGGGAACGAG. Its translation: CASSPRDTLGNE. The full CDR3 sequence reads CASSPRDTLGNEQYF.

As regards this clone: The read terminates 3 residues ahead of where the CDR3 ends, so the germline J gene completes it. The chain employs TRBV15 and TRBJ2-4; D is perhaps TRBD1 (6 bases). V was shortened by 6 bases and J by 5 bases, with 20 bases between the two germline ends. Germline loops: CDR1 LNHNV, CDR2 YYDKDF (reference sequence). The CDR3 sequence is 16 residues long. The CDR3 here is CATSTGRRQGENIQYF. The sequenced part of the CDR3 DNA is TGTGCCACCAGTACAGGGAGACGGCAGGGTGAAAACATT.

Remarks on this clone: The read gets to within 3 residues of the CDR3 end, and the germline J gene fills in the rest. The sample holds other DNA sequences that translate to the same CDR3. J is TRBJ1-6 and V is TRBV30; TRBD1 might be the D (5 bases). The CDR3 is made up of 15 amino acids. The V end was cut by 3 bases, the J end by 7 bases, with 16 bases between. The germline V gene encodes CDR1 GTSNPN and CDR2 SVGIG (reference sequence). Partial CDR3 DNA: TGTGCCTGGAGCACCACTCAGGGTGGAAATTCACCC. It translates to CAWSTTQGGNSP. The CDR3 in full is CAWSTTQGGNSPLHF.

Turning to this clone: Coverage ceases 3 residues before the CDR3 finishes, and the germline J gene fills in the end. The rearrangement uses TRBV7-2 and TRBJ1-5; 10 bases line up with TRBD1. Germline V gene lookup returns CDR1 SGHTA and CDR2 FQGNSA. With V trimmed by 0 bases and J by 7 bases, 6 bases remained unmatched. This CDR3 contains 16 residues. The CDR3 spells CASSLAGTGVGQPQHF. The part of the CDR3 DNA that was read is TGTGCCAGCAGCTTAGCGGGGACAGGGGTCGGGCAGCCC.

The covered CDR3 bases are TGTGCCAGCAGCCCGGGTTACGAAGGCAATCAGCCC. Translating gives CASSPGYEGNQP. In full, the CDR3 reads CASSPGYEGNQPQHF. The chain employs TRBV7-7 and TRBJ1-5; D gene uncertain. The missing CDR3 end, 3 residues past where the read stops, is filled in from the germline J gene. Trimming took off 5 bases at V and 2 bases at J, with 13 bases between the two ends. The CDR3 spans 15 residues. Germline V CDR1 and CDR2: SSHAT, FNYEAQ (reference sequence).

Comment on this clone: The read ends 3 residues early relative to the CDR3; the germline J gene fills the gap. The chain links TRBV20-1 to TRBJ2-5; 16 positions match TRBD2. Looked up from germline, CDR1 is DFQATT and CDR2 is SNEGSKA (reference sequence). V was clipped by 1 base and J by 5 bases; unmatched bases: 4. The CDR3 has 16 amino acids. The DNA read from the CDR3 is TGCAGTGCTAGAGCTGGGGGACTAGCGGGGGGGGAGACC. The encoded protein is CSARAGGLAGGET. The full CDR3 protein reads CSARAGGLAGGETQYF.

Notes on this clone: The read terminates 3 residues ahead of where the CDR3 ends, so the germline J gene completes it. The rearrangement links TRBV19 to TRBJ2-2; TRBD1 matches at 7 bases. Germline trimming cut 5 bases from V and 6 bases from J; bases unmatched to any gene: 6. The germline gives CDR1 LNHDA, CDR2 SQIVND (reference sequence). The CDR3 extends over 14 amino acids. The CDR3: CASSATGTAGELFF. The sequenced CDR3 bases are TGTGCCAGTAGTGCGACAGGGACGGCCGGGGAG. Drawing the rest from reference TRBV19 and TRBJ2-2, the complete variable domain is DGGITQSPKYLFRKEGQNVTLSCEQNLNHDAMYWYRQDPGQGLRLIYYSQIVNDFQKGDIAEGYSVSREKKESFPLTVTSAQKNPTAFYLCASSATGTAGELFFGEGSRLTVL.

This clone is called medium-sized based on its frequency. The read stops 3 residues short of the end of the CDR3; the missing end is completed from the germline J gene. The chain carries TRBV19 and TRBJ2-4; 9 nucleotides match TRBD1. CDR3 size: 18 residues. V was clipped by 3 bases and J by 0 bases; unmatched bases: 9. The germline V gene has CDR1 LNHDA and CDR2 SQIVND (reference sequence). The CDR3 reads CASSIPGQGFQAKNIQYF. CDR3 DNA (partial): TGTGCCAGTAGTATCCCGGGACAGGGATTTCAAGCCAAAAACATT.

Regarding this clone: From the germline J gene comes the end of the CDR3, since the read stops 3 residues before it. The chain is built from TRBV2 and TRBJ1-2; TRBD1 agrees at 7 bases. CDR3 length: 14 amino acids. V was pared by 2 bases and J by 2 bases, with 2 bases of the junction left unmatched. CDR1 is SNHLY and CDR2 is FYNNEI in the germline V gene. The chain's CDR3 is CASSEPGQNYGYTF. The CDR3 DNA, read in part, is TGTGCCAGCAGTGAACCGGGACAGAACTATGGC.

With regard to this clone: With the read ending 3 residues before the CDR3 end, the germline J gene is used to fill in that end. The V gene is TRBV20-1, the J gene TRBJ2-7; 8 positions agree with TRBD1. J gave up 5 bases and V 3 bases, and 18 bases lay outside the gene matches. Germline V gene sequence: CDR1 DFQATT, CDR2 SNEGSKA (reference sequence). This CDR3 contains 17 residues. This CDR3 reads CSASLGTGGSFMDEQYF. The covered CDR3 bases are TGCAGTGCTAGTCTGGGGACAGGAGGAAGTTTTATGGACGAG.